The T cell receptor beta chain described here comes from a study of vaccination and CD4 T cells after COVID-19. Study-wide results and caveats: In convalescent patients, 304 of 307 vaccine-specific clones were mono-reactive for SARS-CoV-2 spike.

V lost 4 bases and J lost 5, with 11 bases in between. There are 13 residues in the CDR3. With the Oncomine TCR Beta short-read assay, DNA from cultured CD4+ T cells was sequenced. TCRdb ran MiXCR on the PCR reads and lists one entry per CDR3 protein. In the table there are some 3,500 distinct CDR3 sequences, approximately 33% of which are singletons. The treatment was: approximately nine-day PBMC culture with coronavirus spike peptide pools or control peptides (ViraFEST assay). Peptide-pool expansion of antigen-specific T cells preceded TCR sequencing in ViraFEST. Details on this clonotype: Its antigen is unidentified.

The source is a human donor who had recovered from COVID-19. The sequenced material came from CD4+ T cells from blood, cultured in vitro. The gene calls are TRBV12-3 or TRBV12-4 and TRBJ1-1; possibly TRBD1 for D (5 bases). The CDR3 region has the DNA TGTGCCAGCAGTTCGCGGGGGGAAACTGAAGCTTTCTTT. It specifies CASSSRGETEAFF.